These 22 T cell receptor beta chains share one sample of origin, sequenced in a study of T-cell reconstitution after alpha-beta-depleted transplantation in children. TCRbeta library preparation incorporated unique molecular identifiers. TCRdb analysed the PCR reads with MiXCR anew, one entry per CDR3 protein. Among around 450,000 distinct CDR3 sequences listed, about a sixth were seen once. The sample in question was PBMCs, mostly from graft donor cells, obtained 360 days after TCRalphabeta/CD19-depleted stem cell transplant. The receptors shown here come from a boy under three years old who had a stem cell transplant for Wiskott-Aldrich syndrome, so the T cells may come from the graft donor.

The chain is built from TRBV10-3 and TRBJ1-2; D remains unclear. V was trimmed by 3 bases and J by 5 bases, leaving 7 bases between them. The CDR3 runs 12 residues. Germline CDR1 ENHRY, CDR2 SYGVKD. The CDR3 coding sequence is TGTGCCATCAGTGACGGAGGGTATGGCTACACCTTC. Amino acids: CAISDGGYGYTF.

The J gene is TRBJ2-7, the V gene TRBV20-1, with D unresolved. CDR3 size: 12 residues. V lost 1 base and J lost 3, with 7 bases in between. Germline loops: CDR1 DFQATT, CDR2 SNEGSKA (reference sequence). CDR3 in amino acids: CSARVRSYEQYF. The CDR3 nucleotides are TGCAGTGCTAGAGTAAGGAGCTACGAGCAGTACTTC.

This clonotype has a count of ten or more. V usage is TRBV5-1 and J usage is TRBJ2-1, with D possibly TRBD1 on 6 matching bases. The germline CDR1 and CDR2 sequences are SGHRS and YFSETQ. The CDR3 is 13 amino acids. V was trimmed by 1 base and J by 7 bases, leaving 9 bases between them. CDR3 in amino acids: CASSLSQGNEQFF. The DNA of the CDR3 is TGCGCCAGCAGCTTGAGCCAGGGGAATGAGCAGTTCTTC.

This chain joins TRBV7-6 and TRBJ2-3; D gene unclear. Germline V lookup: CDR1 SGHVS, CDR2 FNYEAQ. The V end lost 0 bases, the J end lost 7 bases, and 8 bases lay between the germline ends. CDR3 size: 13 residues. The CDR3 DNA is TGTGCCAGCAGCTTAGCAGGAGACTATACGCAGTATTTT. Protein: CASSLAGDYTQYF.

The chain is built from TRBV4-3 and TRBJ2-1; 7 bases agree with TRBD1. CDR1 is LGHNA and CDR2 is YSLEER in the germline V gene. Trimming at V came to 3 bases and at J to 1 base, leaving 3 bases not matched to a gene. The CDR3 sequence is 15 residues long. As DNA, the CDR3 is TGCGCCAGCAGCCATGCAGGGGGTTCCTACAATGAGCAGTTCTTC. Its translation: CASSHAGGSYNEQFF.

This clonotype was seen ten or more times. The CDR3 coding sequence is TGTGCCAGCAGCGGCGCCGGGACAGGGCTAAATTCACCCCTCCACTTT. It codes for CASSGAGTGLNSPLHF. This chain links TRBV7-9 with TRBJ1-6, with TRBD1 identical over 9 bases. V lost 5 bases, J lost 7 bases, and 9 bases stayed unmatched. Germline-derived CDR1 and CDR2 are SEHNR and FQNEAQ (reference sequence). This CDR3 has 16 amino acids.

The chain recombines TRBV5-1 with TRBJ2-3, with no clear D. The CDR3 is made up of 16 amino acids. From germline, CDR1 is SGHRS and CDR2 YFSETQ. V was pared by 0 bases and J by 0 bases, with 11 bases between. The DNA of the CDR3 is TGCGCCAGCAGCTTGGACGCCGGCATTAGCACAGATACGCAGTATTTT. Its protein product is CASSLDAGISTDTQYF.

This clonotype showed up just a few times. The rearrangement uses TRBV7-2 and TRBJ2-3; D is unclear. V lost 1 base to trimming and J lost 3 bases, with 14 bases between them. This CDR3 comprises 16 residues. The germline V gene has CDR1 SGHTA and CDR2 FQGNSA. CDR3: CASSLGASWATDTQYF. The CDR3 DNA is TGTGCCAGCAGCTTAGGTGCCTCTTGGGCAACAGATACGCAGTATTTT.

The chain employs TRBV7-9 and TRBJ2-7; D may match TRBD1 or TRBD2 (6 bases each). The V gene lost 2 bases and the J gene lost 5 bases, with 16 bases spanning the gap. The CDR3 length is 15 residues. Germline CDR1 SEHNR, CDR2 FQNEAQ (reference sequence). CDR3 DNA sequence: TGTGCCAGCAGCTTAAAAGGGGGGCCTTTCCACGAGCAGTACTTC. Its protein is CASSLKGGPFHEQYF.

This clonotype was seen only a few times. V usage is TRBV3-1 and J usage is TRBJ2-7; no definite D call. The V and J ends lost 2 bases and 5 bases respectively, with 7 bases between them. Per germline, CDR1 LGHDT and CDR2 YNNKEL (reference sequence). This CDR3 comprises 12 residues. The CDR3: CASSQFYDEQYF. CDR3 sequence (DNA): TGTGCCAGCAGCCAATTCTACGACGAGCAGTACTTC.

This chain joins TRBV7-9 and TRBJ2-5, with 9 bases that match TRBD2. The V gene's germline CDR1 is SEHNR and CDR2 FQNEAQ (reference sequence). The CDR3 totals 16 residues. With V trimmed by 1 base and J by 4 bases, 7 bases remained unmatched. This CDR3 is CASSLGSSGKSETQYF. CDR3 DNA sequence: TGTGCCAGCAGCTTAGGATCTAGCGGGAAGTCAGAGACCCAGTACTTC.

This clonotype has just a few counts. The CDR3 sequence is CASSGREMTYEQYF. Here the CDR3 DNA reads TGTGCCAGCAGCGGGAGGGAGATGACCTACGAGCAGTACTTC. The rearrangement links TRBV7-9 to TRBJ2-7, with 7 bases that match TRBD2. Germline assignment: CDR1 SEHNR and CDR2 FQNEAQ (reference sequence). J was trimmed by 2 bases and V by 5 bases; bases with no gene match: 6. The CDR3 runs 14 residues. Full variable domain (rest looked up from reference TRBV7-9 and TRBJ2-7): DTGVSQNPRHKITKRGQNVTFRCDPISEHNRLYWYRQTLGQGPEFLTYFQNEAQLEKSRLLSDRFSAERPKGSFSTLEIQRTEQGDSAMYLCASSGREMTYEQYFGPGTRLTVT.

A few counts support this clonotype. The V and J genes are TRBV4-3 and TRBJ2-1; D perhaps matches TRBD2 (6 bases). Germline loops: CDR1 LGHNA, CDR2 YSLEER. V lost 0 bases and J 8 bases, leaving 11 bases between the germline ends. The CDR3 spans 14 residues. CDR3 region: CASSQELALDEQFF. Here the CDR3 DNA reads TGCGCCAGCAGCCAAGAACTAGCCCTCGATGAGCAGTTCTTC.

The chain is built from TRBV25-1 and TRBJ1-6; the D gene is possibly TRBD1 (6 bases). Germline assignment: CDR1 MGHDK and CDR2 SYGVNS. The V and J ends lost 6 bases and 6 bases respectively, with 12 bases between them. The CDR3 is made up of 14 amino acids. CDR3 region: CASRQGVGNSPLHF. CDR3 nucleotide sequence: TGTGCCAGCAGACAGGGTGTTGGTAATTCACCCCTCCACTTT.

The genes are TRBV18 and TRBJ2-7; TRBD1 matches 7 bases. This CDR3 contains 14 residues. After removal of 1 base from V and 6 bases from J, the junction contained 6 bases not matched to a gene. Germline CDR1 reads KGHSH; CDR2 reads LQKENI. In DNA, the CDR3 is TGTGCCAGCTCACCACACAGGGGATATGGCGAGCAGTACTTC. Translated, it gives CASSPHRGYGEQYF.

This clonotype was detected a few times. The chain has TRBV5-1 and TRBJ1-1; D is unclear. This CDR3 spans 14 amino acids. V was shortened by 0 bases and J by 0 bases, with 6 bases between the two germline ends. The germline gives CDR1 SGHRS, CDR2 YFSETQ. The CDR3 DNA reads as TGCGCCAGCAGCTTGGACAGTCTGAACACTGAAGCTTTCTTT. Encoded protein: CASSLDSLNTEAFF.

This clonotype has a handful of counts. The rearrangement uses TRBV11-2 and TRBJ2-3; D ambiguous. Germline CDR1 is SGHAT and CDR2 is FQNNGV. This CDR3 is 12 amino acids long. V was cut by 5 bases and J by 7 bases, with 10 bases left in between. CDR3 nucleotides: TGTGCCAGCAGCATCCCGAGTTATACGCAGTATTTT. Encoded protein: CASSIPSYTQYF.

The sample holds a few counts of this clonotype. The rearrangement uses TRBV7-2 and TRBJ2-5; D is possibly TRBD1 (8 bases). Trimming removed 1 base at V and 5 bases at J, with 14 bases between. The germline V gene encodes CDR1 SGHTA and CDR2 FQGNSA. The length of the CDR3 is 15 residues. The CDR3 sequence: CASSLDRGGRETQYF. CDR3 DNA: TGTGCCAGCAGCTTAGACAGGGGGGGTCGGGAGACCCAGTACTTC.

V is TRBV6-1 and J is TRBJ2-6; 7 nucleotides match TRBD1. J lost 2 bases, V lost 6 bases, and 4 bases had no gene match. The germline gives CDR1 MNHNS, CDR2 SASEGT. The length of the CDR3 is 15 residues. The CDR3 DNA is TGTGCCAGCAGGCAACAGGGGCCTGGGGCCAACGTCCTGACTTTC. It codes for CASRQQGPGANVLTF.

V usage is TRBV28 and J usage is TRBJ1-5, with D unclear. This CDR3 is built from 12 residues. CDR1 and CDR2 from the germline V gene are MDHEN and SYDVKM. With 1 base removed from V and 3 bases from J, the gap between germline ends came to 1 base. CDR3 in amino acids: CASSLYNQPQHF. Written as DNA, the CDR3 is TGTGCCAGCAGTTTATACAATCAGCCCCAGCATTTT.

The chain carries TRBV4-1 and TRBJ2-1; 9 bases are a match to TRBD1. Germline loops: CDR1 MGHRA, CDR2 YSYEKL. CDR3 size: 15 residues. Trimming at V came to 3 bases and at J to 3 bases, leaving 3 bases not matched to a gene. CDR3 residues: CASSHGDRVYNEQFF. CDR3 bases: TGCGCCAGCAGCCACGGGGACAGGGTCTACAATGAGCAGTTCTTC.

This clonotype was seen a few times. The chain carries TRBV24-1 and TRBJ2-1; D is perhaps TRBD1 (6 bases). Germline CDR1 reads KGHDR; CDR2 reads SFDVKD. The CDR3 covers 14 residues. Trimming removed 2 bases at V and 7 bases at J, with 11 bases between. CDR3 in DNA: TGTGCCACCAGTGATTCTTGGGGGCCGAATGAGCAGTTCTTC. Encoded protein: CATSDSWGPNEQFF.